This T cell receptor (beta chain) was retrieved from a study of chemoradiotherapy in HPV16-positive cancers. Study context: Candidate HPV-specific clones and shared TCR motifs came from two HPV16-positive patients.

Generated by immunoSEQ multiplex PCR, the TCRdb table keeps only in-frame clones and is missing some. This sample carries 25,000 to 30,000 clones, approximately 90% of them seen once, and the ten largest clones take 22%. Deletions cut 4 bases from V and 5 bases from J, with 18 bases between. CDR1 SGHDT and CDR2 YYEEEE come from the germline V gene. This CDR3 is 15 amino acids long. In regard to this clone: The target antigen is unknown.

Study-level results: Better recurrence-free survival went with HPV-responsive T-cell expansion in HPV16-positive patients. HPV-specific T cells were functionally defined from only a couple of HPV16-positive patients.

This TCR was sampled from a human donor with HPV-associated anogenital cancer. The rearrangement links TRBV5-6 to TRBJ2-5; no clear D gene. The specimen was blood, collected from a patient who underwent chemoradiotherapy. The CDR3 nucleotides are TGTGCCAGCAGCCCGAACTACCAACTGAGGGAGACCCAGTACTTC. Encoded protein: CASSPNYQLRETQYF.